This is a list of T cell receptor beta chains from one sample in a study of blood T cell repertoires in COVID-19. Libraries were prepared by immunoSEQ multiplex PCR; TCRdb keeps only in-frame clonotypes and omits some of them. In the table there are about 220,000 clones, around 89% of which are singletons. The specimen was PBMCs or T cells enriched from blood (not recorded which). The receptor set was obtained from a woman in her 30s who had recovered from COVID-19. Both conserved end residues are part of each CDR3. A D gene is named only where the DNA matches it firmly. Not all rows give a size; the values are once, few, many and, for expanded clones, a class.

J gene	CDR3 length	clone size	D gene	V gene	CDR3 DNA	CDR3 protein
TRBJ1-1	14	NA	NA	TRBV18	TGTGCCAGCTCACCACGGGGGGAGAACACTGAAGCTTTCTTT	CASSPRGENTEAFF
TRBJ2-5	15	NA	NA	TRBV3-1/TRBV3-2	TGTGCCAGCAGTCGCTTCTCTAGCGCCCAAGAGACCCAGTACTTC	CASSRFSSAQETQYF
TRBJ1-6	14	NA	TRBD1	TRBV4-3	TGCGCCAGCAGCCAAACAGGGGATAATTCACCCCTCCACTTT	CASSQTGDNSPLHF
TRBJ2-1	16	NA	TRBD2	TRBV7-3	TGTGCCAGCAGCTTAACCGCGCGGGGGGGCTTCAATGAGCAGTTCTTC	CASSLTARGGFNEQFF
TRBJ1-1	15	NA	NA	TRBV4-3	TGCGCCAGCAGCCAAGACTACGGGGGAGACACTGAAGCTTTCTTT	CASSQDYGGDTEAFF
TRBJ2-3	17	NA	NA	TRBV27	TGTGCCAGCAGTTTGGGCAGGGGTGGTTTCGGCACAGATACGCAGTATTTT	CASSLGRGGFGTDTQYF
TRBJ2-3	13	NA	NA	TRBV7-2	TGTGCCAGCAGCGGTACTAGCACAGATACGCAGTATTTT	CASSGTSTDTQYF
TRBJ1-5	16	NA	NA	TRBV6-5	TGTGCCAGCAGTTACGTGGACCCGGGACATAATCAGCCCCAGCATTTT	CASSYVDPGHNQPQHF
TRBJ2-3	15	once	TRBD2	TRBV7-2	TGTGCCAGCAGCTGGAGCGGGGGGGCGGCAGATACGCAGTATTTT	CASSWSGGAADTQYF
TRBJ2-7	15	once	TRBD1	TRBV4-3	TGCGCCAGCAGCCAAGATTACAGGGGGCTATACGAGCAGTACTTC	CASSQDYRGLYEQYF
TRBJ1-2	14	NA	NA	TRBV10-3	TGTGCCATCAGTGAGCCATGGGAGGGGCATGGCTACACCTTC	CAISEPWEGHGYTF
TRBJ2-7	15	NA	NA	TRBV11-2	TGTGCCAGCAGCTTAGGGGTGAGGAGCTCCTACGAGCAGTACTTC	CASSLGVRSSYEQYF
TRBJ2-3	15	NA	NA	TRBV5-1	TGCGCCAGCAGGCTAGGAGTCCGCCTCACAGATACGCAGTATTTT	CASRLGVRLTDTQYF
TRBJ2-2	14	NA	NA	TRBV4-3	TGCGCCAGCAGCCAAAGGGGGAACACCGGGGAGCTGTTTTTT	CASSQRGNTGELFF
TRBJ1-1	15	NA	NA	TRBV18	TGTGCCAGCTCACCAATTGGACAGTCGAACACTGAAGCTTTCTTT	CASSPIGQSNTEAFF
TRBJ1-6	14	NA	NA	TRBV6-4	TGTGCCAGCAGTGAGTCTGGCAGGGTTTCACCCCTCCACTTT	CASSESGRVSPLHF
TRBJ1-5	15	NA	NA	TRBV6-2/TRBV6-3	TGTGCCAGCAGTTACGCCCTGGGAGGTCGCCAGCCCCAGCATTTT	CASSYALGGRQPQHF
TRBJ1-3	17	NA	NA	TRBV24-1	TGTGCCACCAGTGATTGCGTTCAAGGGGACTCTGGAAACACCATATATTTT	CATSDCVQGDSGNTIYF
TRBJ2-1	17	NA	TRBD2	TRBV10-3	TGTGCCACCGACCCCGGGACTAGCGGGGGGCCCTACAATGAGCAGTTCTTC	CATDPGTSGGPYNEQFF
TRBJ2-5	16	NA	NA	TRBV5-6	TGTGCCAGCAGCTTTTTAGTGCCAGGGCGACAAGAGACCCAGTACTTC	CASSFLVPGRQETQYF
TRBJ1-5	15	NA	NA	TRBV5-5	TGTGCCAGCAGCTTGGCCGGTCAGGGTTGGCAGCCCCAGCATTTT	CASSLAGQGWQPQHF
TRBJ2-3	15	NA	TRBD1	TRBV6-4	TGTGCCAGCAGCGAGGGACAGCGGTGGACAGATACGCAGTATTTT	CASSEGQRWTDTQYF
TRBJ1-2	15	NA	NA	TRBV15	TGTGCCACCAGCAGAGATCGGCGGCAGGGCTATGGCTACACCTTC	CATSRDRRQGYGYTF
TRBJ1-1	14	NA	NA	TRBV6-4	TGTGCCAGCAGCGACACCCAGAAGAACACTGAAGCTTTCTTT	CASSDTQKNTEAFF
TRBJ1-1	14	NA	NA	TRBV27	TGTGCCAGCACCCCGGGACATCAGAACACTGAAGCTTTCTTT	CASTPGHQNTEAFF
TRBJ2-7	16	NA	TRBD2	TRBV27	TGTGCCAGCAAACTGGGGGGCGGGGGGAGCTCCTACGAGCAGTACTTC	CASKLGGGGSSYEQYF
TRBJ1-6	15	NA	TRBD1	TRBV7-2	TGTGCCAGCAGCTTAGATTCAGGGGGCGGTTCACCCCTCCACTTT	CASSLDSGGGSPLHF
TRBJ2-2	16	NA	TRBD2	TRBV3-1/TRBV3-2	TGTGCCAGCAGGACTAGCGGGTTGGCGAACACCGGGGAGCTGTTTTTT	CASRTSGLANTGELFF
TRBJ1-2	15	NA	TRBD1	TRBV5-1	TGCGCCAGCAGCTCTCCGGGACAGGGCTTCAATGGCTACACCTTC	CASSSPGQGFNGYTF
TRBJ2-2	15	NA	TRBD1	TRBV4-3	TGCGCCAGCAGCCACCGGGACAGGGGAGGGGGGGAGCTGTTTTTT	CASSHRDRGGGELFF
TRBJ1-5	15	NA	TRBD1	TRBV7-6	TGTGCCAGCAGCCCCGGGACAGGGGTGGCTCAGCCCCAGCATTTT	CASSPGTGVAQPQHF
TRBJ1-2	17	NA	NA	TRBV5-1	TGCGCCAGCAGCTTCAACAGAGGAGGGGATGTCGTTTATGGCTACACCTTC	CASSFNRGGDVVYGYTF
TRBJ1-5	16	NA	NA	TRBV15	TGTGCCACCAGCAGAGGGCGGGGTTTGGGCAATCAGCCCCAGCATTTT	CATSRGRGLGNQPQHF
TRBJ1-2	15	once	TRBD1	TRBV7-2	TGTGCCAGCAGCTTAGCGGTAGGACAGGTTTATGGCTACACCTTC	CASSLAVGQVYGYTF